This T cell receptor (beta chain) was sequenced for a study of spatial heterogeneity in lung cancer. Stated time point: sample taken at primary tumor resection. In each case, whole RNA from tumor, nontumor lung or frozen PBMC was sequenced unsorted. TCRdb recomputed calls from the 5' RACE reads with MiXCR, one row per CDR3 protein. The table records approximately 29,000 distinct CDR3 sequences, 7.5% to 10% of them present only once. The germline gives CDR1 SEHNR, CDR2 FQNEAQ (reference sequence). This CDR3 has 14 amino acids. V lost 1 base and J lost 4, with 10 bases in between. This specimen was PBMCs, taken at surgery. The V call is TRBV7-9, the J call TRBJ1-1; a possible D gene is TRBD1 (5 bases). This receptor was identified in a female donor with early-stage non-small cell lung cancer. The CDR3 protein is CASSLEAGPTEAFF. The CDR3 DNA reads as TGTGCCAGCAGCTTAGAGGCAGGGCCCACTGAAGCTTTCTTT.